The source of this T cell receptor (beta chain) is a study of blood T cell repertoires in COVID-19 (dated by TCRdb to about 2020). Looking at the study overall: Collaborator samples came from the United States, Italy and Spain and covered acute and convalescent phases of COVID-19. Deeply sampled blood TCRbeta repertoires from subjects exposed to, actively infected with, or recovered from COVID-19 were included in the dataset. HLA class I and class II types, where available, came from metadata supplied by the sample provider rather than from assay-based typing. Samples came from the ongoing ImmuneRACE study (first 160 participants) plus 1,254 subjects from 6 global collaborators. The repertoires were released in a freely available public database intended as a resource for research on the immune response to SARS-CoV-2. The material from the prospective study consisted of cDNA or gDNA derived from T cells, B-cell-depleted T cells, or PBMCs. A de-identified subject ID, COVID-19 status, age in years and sex were almost always included in the sample metadata. Overall study results and their limits: Clinical and demographic metadata were provided uncurated, with the amount varying by source and participant.

TCRbeta CDR3 regions were amplified from genomic DNA by means of the immunoSEQ Assay, a bias-controlled multiplex PCR. Per the original workflow: The number of nucleated cells in each sample was estimated by amplification of reference gene primers within the assay. To quantify the absolute abundance of each unique TCRbeta CDR3 rearrangement, sequence reads were collapsed and filtered. For each sample, productive Simpson clonality was calculated by taking the square root of Simpson's diversity index across productive rearrangements. TCRdb took this table from immuneACCESS and kept in-frame rearrangements with V and J called. Such tables lack part of the clones; where checked against another copy, unresolved V genes explain under half of the gap, and the rest is unexplained. V and J calls and clone size are those listed in that table; D and trimming were worked out from the DNA. In this sample the table shows about 130,000 clones, approximately 84% of which occur a single time. The ten largest clones capture 10% to 15% of the sample.

The collaborating institutions used their own protocols to collect whole blood in K2EDTA tubes. For TCRbeta analysis, collaborators shipped samples in one of three forms: frozen whole blood, isolated PBMCs, or DNA extracted from either of those sample types. CDR1 SQVTM and CDR2 ANQGSEA are derived from the germline V gene. V and J are truncated by 4 bases and 3 bases respectively, leaving an intervening sequence of 9 bases. Measured from the cysteine to the phenylalanine, the CDR3 is 12 residues long. Only CDR3 DNA is held: 36 bases, read in frame from base 1. Comment on this clone: Its antigen has not been determined. It has no much larger one-base neighbor in the sample; base qualities were not kept.

Recombination joined TRBV29-1 with TRBJ2-5; possibly the D gene is TRBD1, per 5 matching bases. Sequencing input: peripheral blood. The origin of this receptor is a woman in her sixties or seventies with acute or convalescent COVID-19. The encoded CDR3 is CSVGQGEETQYF. The nucleotides are TGCAGCGTTGGTCAGGGTGAAGAGACCCAGTACTTC.